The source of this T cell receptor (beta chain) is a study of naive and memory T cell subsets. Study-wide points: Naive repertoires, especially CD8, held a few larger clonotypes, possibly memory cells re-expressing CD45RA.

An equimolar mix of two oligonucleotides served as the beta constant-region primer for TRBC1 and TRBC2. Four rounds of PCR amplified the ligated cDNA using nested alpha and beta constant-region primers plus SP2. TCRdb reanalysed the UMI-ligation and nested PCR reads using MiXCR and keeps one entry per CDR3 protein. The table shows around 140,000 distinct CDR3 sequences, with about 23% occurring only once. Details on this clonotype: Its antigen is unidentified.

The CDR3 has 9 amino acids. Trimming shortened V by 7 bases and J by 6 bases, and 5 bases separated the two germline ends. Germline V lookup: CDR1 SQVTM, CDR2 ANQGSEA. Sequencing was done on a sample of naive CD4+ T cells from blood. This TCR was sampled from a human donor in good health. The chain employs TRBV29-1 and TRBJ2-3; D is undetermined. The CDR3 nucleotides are TGCAGCGGTTCTGATACGCAGTATTTT. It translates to CSGSDTQYF.